The 20 T cell receptor beta chains given below trace back to one sample, sequenced in a study of T cells after somatic rescue of genetic block. Measured with immunoSEQ multiplex PCR; TCRdb has only the in-frame clones, and not every one. Of approximately 67,000 clones listed, roughly nine tenths are singletons. Sample: peripheral blood mononuclear cells (PBMCs). All receptors derive from a man aged 35-49 years.

The genes are TRBV15 and TRBJ2-7, with TRBD1 matching 7 bases. The V segment lost 0 bases and the J segment 3 bases; nucleotides outside the gene matches: 5. Germline V gives CDR1 LNHNV, CDR2 YYDKDF (reference sequence). The CDR3 has 15 residues. CDR3 sequence reads: CATSRDDRVFYEQYF. Here the CDR3 DNA reads TGTGCCACCAGCAGAGATGACAGGGTATTCTACGAGCAGTACTTC.

The V and J genes are TRBV7-9 and TRBJ2-3, with 12 bases lining up with TRBD2. Germline values: CDR1 SEHNR, CDR2 FQNEAQ (reference sequence). The CDR3 runs to 17 residues. J was trimmed by 0 bases and V by 1 base; bases with no gene match: 2. CDR3 loop: CASSLVGTSGSTDTQYF. For the CDR3, the DNA is TGTGCCAGCAGCTTAGTTGGGACTAGCGGGAGCACAGATACGCAGTATTTT.

The sample holds one count of this clone. J is TRBJ1-4 and V is TRBV7-8; D possibly corresponds to TRBD1 (5 bases). Trimming removed 3 bases at V and 10 bases at J, with 12 bases between. The CDR3 sequence is 13 residues long. The germline V gene encodes CDR1 SGHVS and CDR2 FQNEAQ. CDR3 in amino acids: CASSLVRVGKLFF. The CDR3 DNA reads TGTGCCAGCAGCTTGGTCAGGGTTGGAAAACTGTTTTTT. Variable domain in full (rest from reference TRBV7-8 and TRBJ1-4): GAGVSQSPRYKVAKRGQDVALRCDPISGHVSLFWYQQALGQGPEFLTYFQNEAQLDKSGLPSDRFFAERPEGSVSTLKIQRTQQEDSAVYLCASSLVRVGKLFFGSGTQLSVL.

The chain combines TRBV7-2 with TRBJ2-2, with TRBD1 matching 7 bases. With 5 bases clipped from V and 0 bases from J, the junction kept 9 bases outside the gene matches. Per the germline V gene, CDR1 is SGHTA and CDR2 is FQGNSA. The CDR3 has 17 amino acids. The CDR3 DNA is TGTGCCAGCAGCCTCAGACAGGGCTCGGCGAACACCGGGGAGCTGTTTTTT. It yields the protein CASSLRQGSANTGELFF.

In this sample, this clone turned up a few times. J is TRBJ1-2 and V is TRBV6-6; no clear D gene. V was shortened by 5 bases and J by 4 bases, with 14 bases between the two germline ends. Germline V gene data show CDR1 as MNHNY and CDR2 as SVGAGI (reference sequence). CDR3 length: 14 amino acids. The CDR3: CASSQGGFSYGYTF. CDR3 bases: TGTGCCAGCAGTCAAGGAGGGTTCAGCTATGGCTACACCTTC.

This chain connects TRBV6-5 to TRBJ2-7; TRBD1 might be the D (5 bases). CDR1 is MNHEY, CDR2 SVGAGI, per germline. Trimming removed 5 bases from V and 5 bases from J, with 13 bases in between. The CDR3 extends over 13 amino acids. CDR3 DNA: TGTGCCAGCAGTACCCTGGGGCGTAACGAGCAGTACTTC. It encodes CASSTLGRNEQYF.

This sequence joins TRBV5-1 and TRBJ2-5; 9 bases align to TRBD2. J gave up 1 base and V 5 bases, and 3 bases lay outside the gene matches. Per germline, CDR1 SGHRS and CDR2 YFSETQ. This CDR3 is built from 14 residues. The CDR3 protein is CASRLAGLQETQYF. In DNA form, the CDR3 reads TGCGCCAGCAGGCTAGCGGGACTCCAAGAGACCCAGTACTTC.

Only a few counts were recorded for this clone. This chain links TRBV19 with TRBJ1-5; the D gene is possibly TRBD1 (6 bases). Germline CDR1 and CDR2: LNHDA and SQIVND (reference sequence). Deletions cut 5 bases from V and 0 bases from J, with 11 bases between. The CDR3 loop spans 15 amino acids. CDR3 residues: CASSGGHYSNQPQHF. DNA for the CDR3: TGTGCCAGTAGTGGGGGACACTATAGCAATCAGCCCCAGCATTTT.

The chain couples TRBV6-1 to TRBJ2-4; D uncertain. This CDR3 contains 15 residues. Trimming shortened V by 4 bases and J by 5 bases, and 15 bases separated the two germline ends. The germline CDR1 and CDR2 sequences are MNHNS and SASEGT. For the CDR3, the DNA is TGTGCCAGCAGTGGTGTCACACGATACGAAAACATTCAGTACTTC. Protein product: CASSGVTRYENIQYF.

This clone appeared a few times. The chain has TRBV7-9 and TRBJ1-2, with TRBD1 matching over 8 bases. V shed 5 bases, J shed 4 bases, and the junction held 9 bases outside the gene matches. CDR1 and CDR2 from the germline V gene are SEHNR and FQNEAQ (reference sequence). The CDR3 runs to 15 residues. CDR3 DNA: TGTGCCAGCAGCGCAAGACAGGGGTCGGGCTATGGCTACACCTTC. Encoded protein: CASSARQGSGYGYTF.

The gene calls are TRBV12-5 and TRBJ1-2, with TRBD1 identical over 9 bases. Trimming took 7 bases from V and 6 from J; bases not matched to a gene: 9. The CDR3 contains 14 residues. Looked up from germline, CDR1 is LGHNT and CDR2 is FRNRAP. This CDR3 reads CASAKETGGNGYTF. CDR3 in DNA: TGTGCTAGTGCCAAGGAGACAGGGGGAAATGGCTACACCTTC.

The chain carries TRBV7-8 and TRBJ2-7; D is perhaps TRBD2 (6 bases). Germline V gene sequence: CDR1 SGHVS, CDR2 FQNEAQ. V was cut by 7 bases and J by 3 bases, with 16 bases left in between. The CDR3 runs 14 residues. CDR3 region: CASTPRVGGYEQYF. The CDR3 bases are TGTGCCAGCACCCCCCGGGTGGGGGGCTACGAGCAGTACTTC.

The chain joins TRBV10-1 to TRBJ2-2, with D tentatively TRBD1 (6 bases). Germline lookup yields CDR1 WNHNN and CDR2 SYGVQD (reference sequence). The CDR3 spans 18 residues. V shed 0 bases and J shed 0 bases, with 14 bases lying between them. The CDR3, as DNA: TGCGCCAGCAGTGAGTCGTTTCTAGGGACAACGAACACCGGGGAGCTGTTTTTT. It specifies CASSESFLGTTNTGELFF.

This clone has more than one count but fewer than ten. The chain combines TRBV19 with TRBJ2-7, with 8 bases identical to TRBD1. The CDR3 is made up of 14 amino acids. Germline V gene data show CDR1 as LNHDA and CDR2 as SQIVND (reference sequence). The V and J ends lost 6 bases and 2 bases, in that order; junction bases with no gene match: 6. The CDR3: CASSLRGRPYEQYF. The CDR3 coding sequence is TGTGCCAGTAGCCTCAGGGGGCGCCCCTACGAGCAGTACTTC.

V and J are TRBV5-1 and TRBJ2-1, with D uncertain. The germline V gene encodes CDR1 SGHRS and CDR2 YFSETQ. This CDR3 is 16 amino acids long. Trimming shortened V by 0 bases and J by 0 bases, and 10 bases separated the two germline ends. The CDR3 nucleotides read TGCGCCAGCAGCTTGGGGCCGGTCGGCTCCTACAATGAGCAGTTCTTC. Protein: CASSLGPVGSYNEQFF.

This clone was observed a few times. DNA for the CDR3: TGTGCCAGCAGCCCCTACAGGGTGGGAGAAAAACTGTTTTTT. The encoded protein is CASSPYRVGEKLFF. The chain is built from TRBV7-8 and TRBJ1-4, with D tentatively TRBD1 (6 bases). CDR3 length: 14 residues. Trimming pared 5 bases from V and 8 bases from J, leaving 15 bases between. Germline CDR1 SGHVS, CDR2 FQNEAQ.

This chain links TRBV2 with TRBJ1-4, with TRBD1 matching 7 bases. Trimming removed 6 bases from V and 7 bases from J; junction bases left unmatched: 5. CDR3 length: 13 residues. CDR1 is SNHLY and CDR2 is FYNNEI in the germline V gene. CDR3 amino acids: CASRGGGGEKLFF. As DNA, the CDR3 is TGTGCCAGCAGGGGAGGGGGCGGTGAAAAACTGTTTTTT.

The chain is built from TRBV19 and TRBJ1-1; 9 bases map to TRBD1. The germline V gene has CDR1 LNHDA and CDR2 SQIVND (reference sequence). V was pared by 6 bases and J by 5 bases, with 19 bases of the junction left unmatched. The CDR3 spans 18 residues. CDR3 loop: CASSQTLLIQGAETEAFF. The CDR3 region has the DNA TGTGCCAGTAGCCAAACACTGCTGATACAGGGGGCAGAGACTGAAGCTTTCTTT.

Only one count was recorded for this clone. The chain joins TRBV5-1 to TRBJ1-3; 8 bases fit TRBD1. Germline lookup yields CDR1 SGHRS and CDR2 YFSETQ. J lost 3 bases, V lost 5 bases, and 4 bases had no gene match. The CDR3 has 14 amino acids. The CDR3 region is CASSQGAVGNTIYF. The CDR3 DNA sequence: TGCGCCAGCAGTCAGGGGGCGGTTGGAAACACCATATATTTT.

The rearrangement joins TRBV11-2 to TRBJ2-3; TRBD2 agrees at 7 bases. There are 16 residues in the CDR3. In germline, CDR1 is SGHAT, CDR2 FQNNGV. V shed 6 bases, J shed 0 bases, and the junction held 9 bases outside the gene matches. In DNA, the CDR3 is TGTGCCAGCAGGGACTGGGGGGGTGCTAGCACAGATACGCAGTATTTT. Encoded protein: CASRDWGGASTDTQYF. Based on the CDR3 plus reference TRBV11-2 and TRBJ2-3, the full variable domain is EAGVAQSPRYKIIEKRQSVAFWCNPISGHATLYWYQQILGQGPKLLIQFQNNGVVDDSQLPKDRFSAERLKGVDSTLKIQPAKLEDSAVYLCASRDWGGASTDTQYFGPGTRLTVL.